This entry lists 21 T cell receptor beta chains sequenced from one sample in a study of beta chain features in type 1 diabetes. Every bit of the isolated RNA underwent reverse transcription, so sequencing read expressed TCRB transcripts. Generated by immunoSEQ multiplex PCR, the TCRdb table keeps only in-frame clones and is missing some. The table lists about 140,000 clones, less than 9% of them singletons. Sequencing was performed on central memory CD4+ T cells from blood. These receptors were collected from a woman in her 30s in good health.

This clone appeared a few times. This chain joins TRBV18 and TRBJ2-7, with TRBD1 matching 9 bases. The end of the DNA fits TRBJ2-1 better, so the J call may be wrong. Looked up from germline, CDR1 is KGHSH and CDR2 is LQKENI. CDR3 length equals 15 residues. CDR3 nucleotide sequence: TGTGCCAGCTCACTAACCCGGGACAGGGACCATGAGCAGTTCTTC. Encoded protein: CASSLTRDRDHEQFF.

This clone was recorded only once. The V gene is TRBV6-5, the J gene TRBJ1-5; D is undetermined. V lost 2 bases to trimming and J lost 1 base, with 9 bases between them. This CDR3 has 15 residues. Germline assignment: CDR1 MNHEY and CDR2 SVGAGI. The CDR3 loop reads CASSYEAASNQPQHF. CDR3 sequence (DNA): TGTGCCAGCAGTTACGAGGCCGCGAGCAATCAGCCCCAGCATTTT.

Ten or more counts support this clone. The chain combines TRBV23-1 with TRBJ2-1; TRBD2 agrees at 7 bases. TRBV23-1 is an ORF; its function is uncertain. This CDR3 region has 16 residues. Trimming cost V 1 base and J 3 bases; bases outside gene matches: 6. The DNA for the CDR3 is TGCGCCAGCAGTCAATTTTGGCCTAGCGGCTACAATGAGCAGTTCTTC. Its translation: CASSQFWPSGYNEQFF.

Here the CDR3 DNA reads TGTGCCAGCAGTTACTCGAGTCAGGGGACCTACGAGCAGTACTTC. Protein sequence: CASSYSSQGTYEQYF. The V and J genes are TRBV6-5 and TRBJ2-7, with a weak D call TRBD1 (6 bases). Germline V gene data show CDR1 as MNHEY and CDR2 as SVGAGI. Deletions cut 0 bases from V and 2 bases from J, with 11 bases between. This CDR3 is 15 amino acids long.

V is TRBV5-1 and J is TRBJ2-2; a weak D match, TRBD2 (6 bases). The CDR3 consists of 14 residues. Trimming took off 5 bases at V and 3 bases at J, with 11 bases between the two ends. Per germline, CDR1 SGHRS and CDR2 YFSETQ. This CDR3 is CASRGGEYTGELFF. As DNA, the CDR3 is TGCGCCAGCAGGGGGGGAGAGTACACCGGGGAGCTGTTTTTT.

This clone occurred many times. V usage is TRBV29-1 and J usage is TRBJ1-2, with TRBD1 matching 10 bases. The V and J ends lost 4 bases and 8 bases, in that order; junction bases with no gene match: 10. CDR3 length: 14 amino acids. Germline lookup yields CDR1 SQVTM and CDR2 ANQGSEA. The CDR3 DNA sequence: TGCAGCGTTGTCCGGGGACAGGGGCCAAAGGGCTACACCTTC. It translates to CSVVRGQGPKGYTF.

This clone came up many times. The V call is TRBV19, the J call TRBJ1-5, with a possible D match to TRBD1 (5 bases). V gave up 5 bases and J gave up 2 bases, with 13 bases separating them. Germline V gene data show CDR1 as LNHDA and CDR2 as SQIVND (reference sequence). CDR3 length: 15 amino acids. The CDR3 nucleotides read TGTGCCAGTAGTCCTAGCGGGGCGGGCAATCAGCCCCAGCATTTT. Translated, it gives CASSPSGAGNQPQHF.

The rearrangement uses TRBV28 and TRBJ2-1; 11 nucleotides agree with TRBD1. CDR1 is MDHEN, CDR2 SYDVKM, per germline. Losses at the gene ends were 4 bases for V and 8 bases for J; bases not matched to a gene: 10. CDR3 length: 16 residues. Here the CDR3 DNA reads TGTGCCAGCAGTTACCAGGACAGGGGGCAATACGATGAGCAGTTCTTC. Protein sequence: CASSYQDRGQYDEQFF.

This chain connects TRBV6-4 to TRBJ2-1; 8 bases fit TRBD2. Per the germline V gene, CDR1 is MRHNA and CDR2 is SNTAGT. J gave up 9 bases and V 3 bases, and 7 bases lay outside the gene matches. The CDR3 is made up of 14 amino acids. CDR3 in amino acids: CASSELAGTGEQFF. Here the CDR3 DNA reads TGTGCCAGCAGTGAGCTAGCGGGTACCGGTGAGCAGTTCTTC.

This clone turned up a few times. This rearrangement joins TRBV4-3 to TRBJ2-2, with 7 bases that match TRBD1. V lost 4 bases, J lost 3 bases, and 2 bases stayed unmatched. The CDR3 is made up of 14 amino acids. From germline, CDR1 is LGHNA and CDR2 YSLEER. The CDR3 here is CASSLDRDTGELFF. The CDR3 nucleotides read TGCGCCAGCAGCCTCGACAGGGACACCGGGGAGCTGTTTTTT.

DNA for the CDR3: TGTGCCAGCAGCAAGGAGGGAAATTCACCCCTCCACTTT. It is translated as CASSKEGNSPLHF. This rearrangement joins TRBV25-1 to TRBJ1-6; D call uncertain. The CDR3 has 13 amino acids. Germline assignment: CDR1 MGHDK and CDR2 SYGVNS. V was pared by 6 bases and J by 7 bases, with 10 bases between. The entire variable domain, with the rest obtained from reference TRBV25-1 and TRBJ1-6, is as follows: EADIYQTPRYLVIGTGKKITLECSQTMGHDKMYWYQQDPGMELHLIHYSYGVNSTEKGDLSSESTVSRIRTEHFPLTLESARPSHTSQYLCASSKEGNSPLHFGNGTRLTVT.

This clone was counted at least ten times. The chain employs TRBV7-8 and TRBJ2-2; TRBD2 is a possible D gene (6 bases). The CDR3 consists of 15 residues. CDR1 is SGHVS, CDR2 FQNEAQ, per germline. Trimming pared 6 bases from V and 5 bases from J, leaving 16 bases between. The CDR3: CASSRGWGDTGELFF. The DNA for the CDR3 is TGTGCCAGCAGTCGTGGATGGGGGGATACCGGGGAGCTGTTTTTT.

This clone turned up a few times. The rearrangement links TRBV6-1 to TRBJ1-1; no clear D. The germline V gene encodes CDR1 MNHNS and CDR2 SASEGT. V was shortened by 0 bases and J by 4 bases, with 6 bases between the two germline ends. This CDR3 has 13 residues. CDR3 nucleotide sequence: TGTGCCAGCAGTGAAGCGCTCAGCACTGAAGCTTTCTTT. Translating it yields CASSEALSTEAFF.

In this sample, this clone turned up a few times. The chain carries TRBV19 and TRBJ2-1; 7 nucleotides align to TRBD2. CDR1 LNHDA and CDR2 SQIVND come from the germline V gene (reference sequence). The CDR3 has 15 residues. V shed 5 bases, J shed 8 bases, and the junction held 12 bases outside the gene matches. The CDR3: CASSFNWEGSHEQFF. CDR3 in DNA: TGTGCCAGTAGTTTTAACTGGGAGGGGTCACATGAGCAGTTCTTC.

V usage is TRBV6-5 and J usage is TRBJ1-1; weak D call: TRBD1 (6 bases). Between the trimmed V and J ends, which lost 6 bases and 6 bases, there was a span of 14 bases. CDR3 size: 13 residues. In germline, CDR1 is MNHEY, CDR2 SVGAGI. Here the CDR3 reads CASSTGPRAEAFF. CDR3 coding DNA: TGTGCCAGCAGCACAGGGCCGAGGGCTGAAGCTTTCTTT.

This clone was counted between two and nine times. The V and J genes are TRBV6-7 and TRBJ2-7; 7 bases align to TRBD1. TRBV6-7 is labeled an ORF, and its function is uncertain. V shed 8 bases, J shed 2 bases, and the junction held 18 bases outside the gene matches. CDR3 length: 17 residues. CDR3 sequence: CASRGKDRARPTYEQYF. The CDR3, as DNA: TGTGCCAGCCGAGGAAAAGACAGGGCAAGACCCACCTACGAGCAGTACTTC.

This clone occurred many times. The gene calls are TRBV28 and TRBJ1-1, with 11 positions matching TRBD1. J was trimmed by 11 bases and V by 6 bases; bases with no gene match: 8. Per germline, CDR1 MDHEN and CDR2 SYDVKM. The CDR3 length is 13 residues. The CDR3 here is CASSLGQGAGAFF. The CDR3 DNA reads as TGTGCCAGCAGCCTCGGACAGGGGGCGGGGGCTTTCTTT.

This chain uses TRBV6-5 with TRBJ2-5; TRBD1 agrees at 9 bases. Germline V gives CDR1 MNHEY, CDR2 SVGAGI. CDR3 size: 14 residues. The trim removed 7 bases at V and 5 bases at J, leaving 8 bases unmatched. The CDR3 bases are TGTGCCAGCAACGGACAGGGGAGACGGGAGACCCAGTACTTC. This encodes CASNGQGRRETQYF.

This clone was observed a handful of times. The chain couples TRBV5-1 to TRBJ1-2; 9 positions agree with TRBD1. This CDR3 comprises 15 residues. Germline CDR1 SGHRS, CDR2 YFSETQ. The J segment lost 8 bases and the V segment lost 3 bases, leaving 11 bases of the junction unmatched. The CDR3 nucleotides read TGCGCCAGCAGCTCTTTACCGGGACAGGGACAAGGCTACACCTTC. Its translation: CASSSLPGQGQGYTF.

The chain couples TRBV2 to TRBJ2-5; TRBD1 aligns across 8 bases. Unmatched junction bases numbered 5, after V lost 0 bases and J lost 2 bases. This CDR3 spans 16 amino acids. Germline loops: CDR1 SNHLY, CDR2 FYNNEI. CDR3 protein: CASSEARQGAQETQYF. For the CDR3, the DNA is TGTGCCAGCAGTGAAGCGCGGCAGGGGGCTCAAGAGACCCAGTACTTC. Combining the CDR3 with reference TRBV2 and TRBJ2-5 gives the whole variable domain EPEVTQTPSHQVTQMGQEVILRCVPISNHLYFYWYRQILGQKVEFLVSFYNNEISEKSEIFDDQFSVERPDGSNFTLKIRSTKLEDSAMYFCASSEARQGAQETQYFGPGTRLLVL.

The rearrangement joins TRBV6-1 to TRBJ2-7, with 7 bases lining up with TRBD1. J was trimmed by 6 bases and V by 6 bases; bases with no gene match: 8. Germline V lookup: CDR1 MNHNS, CDR2 SASEGT. This CDR3 region has 13 residues. The CDR3 is CASSRTGDGEQYF. In DNA, the CDR3 is TGTGCCAGCAGCAGAACAGGGGACGGCGAGCAGTACTTC.